This TCR beta chain was recovered during a study of CD8+ T cells in alopecia areata. Study in general: The study gave treated patients oral tofacitinib at 5 to 10 mg twice daily. Patients took tofacitinib for 6 to 18 months, followed by 6 drug-free months.

Treatment denoted: oral pan-JAK inhibitor, 5-10 mg twice daily. This clone was counted a few times. RNA extraction and reverse transcription yielded cDNA as sequencing template. TCRdb keeps only in-frame clones here, not all; method: immunoSEQ multiplex PCR. This table has around 190,000 clones, 60% appearing once. Material: CD4+ T cells sorted from blood, obtained at week 24, from a patient treated with tofacitinib. The clonotype originates from a human donor with alopecia areata.

Here the CDR3 DNA reads TGTGCCAGCAGCCCCGGGGGCTCTGGGGCCAACGTCCTGACTTTC. This gives the protein CASSPGGSGANVLTF. The rearrangement links TRBV5-6 to TRBJ2-6, with D perhaps matching TRBD2 (6 bases). Germline V gene sequence: CDR1 SGHDT, CDR2 YYEEEE. V lost 4 bases and J 0 bases, leaving 8 bases between the germline ends. The CDR3 is 15 amino acids.